This TCR beta chain emerged from a study of blood T cell repertoires in COVID-19. Across the whole study: PBMCs, B-cell-depleted T cells, or T cells provided the cDNA or gDNA that made up the material.

The V gene's germline CDR1 is SGHKS and CDR2 YYEKEE (reference sequence). Trimming left V 0 bases short and J 5 bases short, with 8 bases between. The CDR3 totals 13 residues. In the original analysis: By means of reference gene primer amplification, nucleated cell counts were estimated. TCRdb keeps only in-frame clones here, not all; method: immunoSEQ multiplex PCR. V and J calls and clone size come straight from that table; D and trimming were deduced from the DNA. The table shows about 100,000 clones, with roughly 90% occurring only once. The sequencing input was peripheral blood. This chain joins TRBV5-5 and TRBJ1-1; D call uncertain. The sequence was collected from a woman in her fifties or sixties with acute or convalescent COVID-19. CDR3 nucleotide sequence: TGTGCCAGCAGCTTGGAGAGGAGGACTGAAGCTTTCTTT. It codes for CASSLERRTEAFF.